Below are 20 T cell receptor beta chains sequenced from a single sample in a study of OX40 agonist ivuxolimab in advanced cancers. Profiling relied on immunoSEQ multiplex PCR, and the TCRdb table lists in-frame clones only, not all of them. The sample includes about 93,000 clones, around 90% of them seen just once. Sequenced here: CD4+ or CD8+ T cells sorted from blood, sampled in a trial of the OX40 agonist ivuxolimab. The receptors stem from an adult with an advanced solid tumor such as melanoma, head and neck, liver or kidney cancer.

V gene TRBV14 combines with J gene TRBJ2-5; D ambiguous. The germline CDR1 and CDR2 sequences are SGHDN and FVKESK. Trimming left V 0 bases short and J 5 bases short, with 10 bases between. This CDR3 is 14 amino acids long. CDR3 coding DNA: TGTGCCAGCAGCCAAGAATCCAGTTGGGAGACCCAGTACTTC. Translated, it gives CASSQESSWETQYF. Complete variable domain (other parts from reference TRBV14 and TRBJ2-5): EAGVTQFPSHSVIEKGQTVTLRCDPISGHDNLYWYRRVMGKEIKFLLHFVKESKQDESGMPNNRFLAERTGGTYSTLKVQPAELEDSGVYFCASSQESSWETQYFGPGTRLLVL.

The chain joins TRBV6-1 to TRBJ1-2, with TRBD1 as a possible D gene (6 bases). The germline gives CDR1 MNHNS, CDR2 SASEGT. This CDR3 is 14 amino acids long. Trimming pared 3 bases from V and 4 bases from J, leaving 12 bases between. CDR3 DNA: TGTGCCAGCAGTGACGGTCAGGGGATCTATGGCTACACCTTC. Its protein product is CASSDGQGIYGYTF.

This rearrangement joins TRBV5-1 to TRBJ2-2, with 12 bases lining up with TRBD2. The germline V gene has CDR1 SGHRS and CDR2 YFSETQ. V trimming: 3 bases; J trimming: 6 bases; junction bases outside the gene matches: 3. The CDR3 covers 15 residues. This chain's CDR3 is CASSSTSGSSGELFF. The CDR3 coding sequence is TGCGCCAGCAGCTCGACTAGCGGGAGTTCCGGGGAGCTGTTTTTT.

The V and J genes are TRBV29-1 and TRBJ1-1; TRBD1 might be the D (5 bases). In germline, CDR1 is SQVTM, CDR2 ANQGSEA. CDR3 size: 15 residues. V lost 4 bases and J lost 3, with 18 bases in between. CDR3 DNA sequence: TGCAGCGTTGCCGATATGAGTCCGGGGGACACTGAAGCTTTCTTT. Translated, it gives CSVADMSPGDTEAFF. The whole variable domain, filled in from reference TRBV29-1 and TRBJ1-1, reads SAVISQKPSRDICQRGTSLTIQCQVDSQVTMMFWYRQQPGQSLTLIATANQGSEATYESGFVIDKFPISRPNLTFSTLTVSNMSPEDSSIYLCSVADMSPGDTEAFFGQGTRLTVV.

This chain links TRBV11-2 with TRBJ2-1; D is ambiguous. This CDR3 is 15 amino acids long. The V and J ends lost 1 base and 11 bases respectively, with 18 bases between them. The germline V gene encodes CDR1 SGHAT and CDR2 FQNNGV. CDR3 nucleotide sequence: TGTGCCAGCAGCTTAGGAACCGGAACAGACCTTCAGCAGTTCTTC. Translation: CASSLGTGTDLQQFF. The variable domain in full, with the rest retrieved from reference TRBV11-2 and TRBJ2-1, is EAGVAQSPRYKIIEKRQSVAFWCNPISGHATLYWYQQILGQGPKLLIQFQNNGVVDDSQLPKDRFSAERLKGVDSTLKIQPAKLEDSAVYLCASSLGTGTDLQQFFGPGTRLTVL.

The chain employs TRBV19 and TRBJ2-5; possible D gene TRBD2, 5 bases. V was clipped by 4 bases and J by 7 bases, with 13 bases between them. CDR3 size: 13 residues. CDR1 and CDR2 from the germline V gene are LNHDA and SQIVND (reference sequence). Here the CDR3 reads CASSRGAAGTQYF. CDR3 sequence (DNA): TGTGCCAGTAGTAGAGGAGCGGCTGGGACCCAGTACTTC.

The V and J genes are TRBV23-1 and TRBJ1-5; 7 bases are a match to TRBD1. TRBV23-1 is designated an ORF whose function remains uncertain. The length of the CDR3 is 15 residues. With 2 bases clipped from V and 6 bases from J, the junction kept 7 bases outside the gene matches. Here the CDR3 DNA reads TGCGCCAGCAGTCAAGCTCGGACAGGCTTTCAGCCCCAGCATTTT. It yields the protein CASSQARTGFQPQHF.

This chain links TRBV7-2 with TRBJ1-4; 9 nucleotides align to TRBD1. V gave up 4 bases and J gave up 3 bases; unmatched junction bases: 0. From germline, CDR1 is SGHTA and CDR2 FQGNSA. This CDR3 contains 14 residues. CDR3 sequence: CASSWTGANEKLFF. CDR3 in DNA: TGTGCCAGCAGCTGGACAGGGGCTAATGAAAAACTGTTTTTT. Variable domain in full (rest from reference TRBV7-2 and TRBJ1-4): GAGVSQSPSNKVTEKGKDVELRCDPISGHTALYWYRQSLGQGLEFLIYFQGNSAPDKSGLPSDRFSAERTGGSVSTLTIQRTQQEDSAVYLCASSWTGANEKLFFGSGTQLSVL.

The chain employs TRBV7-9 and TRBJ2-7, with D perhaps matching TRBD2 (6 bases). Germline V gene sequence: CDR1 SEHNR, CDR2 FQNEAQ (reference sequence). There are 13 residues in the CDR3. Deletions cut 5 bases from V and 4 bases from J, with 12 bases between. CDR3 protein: CASSRGLLYEQYF. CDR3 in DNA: TGTGCCAGCAGCCGGGGACTTTTATACGAGCAGTACTTC.

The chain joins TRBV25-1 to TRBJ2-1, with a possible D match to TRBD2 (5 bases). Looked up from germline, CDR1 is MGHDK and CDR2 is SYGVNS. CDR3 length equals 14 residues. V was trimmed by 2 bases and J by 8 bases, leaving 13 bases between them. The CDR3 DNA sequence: TGTGCCAGCAGTGAAGGGCGCCTGCGGGATGAGCAGTTCTTC. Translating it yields CASSEGRLRDEQFF. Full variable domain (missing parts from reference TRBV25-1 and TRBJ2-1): EADIYQTPRYLVIGTGKKITLECSQTMGHDKMYWYQQDPGMELHLIHYSYGVNSTEKGDLSSESTVSRIRTEHFPLTLESARPSHTSQYLCASSEGRLRDEQFFGPGTRLTVL.

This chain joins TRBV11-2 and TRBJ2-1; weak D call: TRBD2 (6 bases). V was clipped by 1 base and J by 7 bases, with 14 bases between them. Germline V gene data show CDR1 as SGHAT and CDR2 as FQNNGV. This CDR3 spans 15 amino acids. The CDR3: CASSLGADGGNEQFF. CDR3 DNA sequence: TGTGCCAGCAGCTTAGGAGCCGACGGGGGTAATGAGCAGTTCTTC.

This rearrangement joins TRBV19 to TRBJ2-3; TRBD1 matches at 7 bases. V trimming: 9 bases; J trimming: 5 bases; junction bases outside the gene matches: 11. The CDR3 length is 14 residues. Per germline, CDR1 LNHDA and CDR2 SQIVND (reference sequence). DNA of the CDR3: TGTGCCAGCACTCGAGGGGGCAAACAAGATACGCAGTATTTT. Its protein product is CASTRGGKQDTQYF.

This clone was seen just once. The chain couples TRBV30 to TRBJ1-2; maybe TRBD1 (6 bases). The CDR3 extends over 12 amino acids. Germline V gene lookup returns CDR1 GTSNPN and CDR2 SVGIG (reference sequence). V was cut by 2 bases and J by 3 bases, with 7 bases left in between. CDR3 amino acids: CAWSPGDYGYTF. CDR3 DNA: TGTGCCTGGAGTCCAGGGGACTATGGCTACACCTTC.

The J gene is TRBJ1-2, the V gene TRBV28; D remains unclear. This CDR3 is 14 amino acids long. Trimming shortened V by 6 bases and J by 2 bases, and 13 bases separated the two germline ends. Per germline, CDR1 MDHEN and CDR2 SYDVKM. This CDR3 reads CASRRPGSNYGYTF. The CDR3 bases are TGTGCCAGCAGGCGGCCGGGGTCGAACTATGGCTACACCTTC.

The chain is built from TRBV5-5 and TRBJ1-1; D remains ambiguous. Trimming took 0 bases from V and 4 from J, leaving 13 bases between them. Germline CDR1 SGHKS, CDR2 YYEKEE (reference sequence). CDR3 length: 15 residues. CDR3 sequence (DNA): TGTGCCAGCAGCTTGGCGCGCGGGTTGGGCACTGAAGCTTTCTTT. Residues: CASSLARGLGTEAFF. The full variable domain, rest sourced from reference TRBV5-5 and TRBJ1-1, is DAGVTQSPTHLIKTRGQQVTLRCSPISGHKSVSWYQQVLGQGPQFIFQYYEKEERGRGNFPDRFSARQFPNYSSELNVNALLLGDSALYLCASSLARGLGTEAFFGQGTRLTVV.

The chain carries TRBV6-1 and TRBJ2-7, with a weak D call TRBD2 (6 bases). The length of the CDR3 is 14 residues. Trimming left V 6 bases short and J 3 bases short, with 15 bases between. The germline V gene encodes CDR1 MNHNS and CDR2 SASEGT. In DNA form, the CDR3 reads TGTGCCAGCAGGCGGGAAGGGCCCTTCTACGAGCAGTACTTC. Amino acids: CASRREGPFYEQYF.

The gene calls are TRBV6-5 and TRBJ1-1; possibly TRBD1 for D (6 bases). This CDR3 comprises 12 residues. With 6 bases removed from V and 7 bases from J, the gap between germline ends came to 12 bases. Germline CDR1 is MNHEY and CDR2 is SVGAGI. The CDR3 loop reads CASSRGDGEAFF. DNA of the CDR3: TGTGCCAGCAGCAGGGGAGACGGTGAAGCTTTCTTT.

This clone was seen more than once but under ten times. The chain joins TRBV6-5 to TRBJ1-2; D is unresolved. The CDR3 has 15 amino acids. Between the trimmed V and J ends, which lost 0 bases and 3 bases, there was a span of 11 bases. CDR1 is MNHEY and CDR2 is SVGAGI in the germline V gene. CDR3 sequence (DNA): TGTGCCAGCAGTTACTCGGTCAACGGCGACTATGGCTACACCTTC. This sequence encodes CASSYSVNGDYGYTF.

The CDR3 DNA is TGTGCCAGCAGTGAATGGCCCTACGAGCAGTACTTC. Its translation is CASSEWPYEQYF. V usage is TRBV6-5 and J usage is TRBJ2-7, with D unclear. The germline CDR1 and CDR2 sequences are MNHEY and SVGAGI. V shed 5 bases and J shed 2 bases, with 7 bases lying between them. The CDR3 sequence is 12 residues long.

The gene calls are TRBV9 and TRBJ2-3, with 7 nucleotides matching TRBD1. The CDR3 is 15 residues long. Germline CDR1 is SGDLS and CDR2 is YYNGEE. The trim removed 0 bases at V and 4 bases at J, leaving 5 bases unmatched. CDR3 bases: TGTGCCAGCAGCGTAGCAGGGGGTGGGGCAGATACGCAGTATTTT. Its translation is CASSVAGGGADTQYF.